One and the same sample provided the 14 T cell receptor beta chains below, sequenced in a study of beta chain features in type 1 diabetes. Sequencing targeted expressed TCRB transcripts, as all isolated RNA had been reverse transcribed. Clones were sequenced by immunoSEQ multiplex PCR, and TCRdb holds only the in-frame ones, with some missing. The data contain some 220,000 clones, approximately 10% of them singletons. The sequenced sample was central memory CD4+ T cells from blood. These receptors originate from a man between 18 and 29 years old in good health.

V and J are TRBV9 and TRBJ2-5; D remains unclear. The ends were cut back, 0 bases at V and 2 bases at J, with 5 bases in the middle. The CDR3 has 13 residues. Germline CDR1 and CDR2: SGDLS and YYNGEE. CDR3 region: CASSVVGQETQYF. Written as DNA, the CDR3 is TGTGCCAGCAGCGTAGTGGGGCAAGAGACCCAGTACTTC.

This chain connects TRBV29-1 to TRBJ2-2, with 10 positions matching TRBD1. The CDR3 has 15 amino acids. V was clipped by 4 bases and J by 1 base; unmatched bases: 3. CDR1 is SQVTM, CDR2 ANQGSEA, per germline. This chain's CDR3 is CSVGGQGQNTGELFF. CDR3 DNA sequence: TGCAGCGTTGGGGGACAGGGGCAGAACACCGGGGAGCTGTTTTTT.

This chain joins TRBV6-5 and TRBJ1-4; 7 positions match TRBD1. J gave up 2 bases and V 2 bases, and 2 bases lay outside the gene matches. The CDR3 is 15 amino acids. Germline-derived CDR1 and CDR2 are MNHEY and SVGAGI. The CDR3 DNA reads as TGTGCCAGCAGTTACCACAGGGGTACTAATGAAAAACTGTTTTTT. This sequence encodes CASSYHRGTNEKLFF.

The sample holds one count of this clone. The sample holds other DNA sequences that translate to the same CDR3. CDR3: CASSVSDSSYEQYF. CDR3 DNA sequence: TGTGCCAGCAGCGTAAGCGACAGCTCCTACGAGCAGTACTTC. The chain links TRBV9 to TRBJ2-7; tentative D call: TRBD1 (5 bases). Trimming took off 1 base at V and 0 bases at J, with 8 bases between the two ends. Germline V gene sequence: CDR1 SGDLS, CDR2 YYNGEE. The CDR3 has 14 amino acids.

This clone was detected ten times or more. The chain recombines TRBV19 with TRBJ2-6; D call uncertain. The V end was cut by 6 bases, the J end by 4 bases, with 7 bases between. Germline CDR1 and CDR2: LNHDA and SQIVND (reference sequence). This CDR3 spans 13 amino acids. CDR3 coding DNA: TGTGCCAGTAGCTTCAAGGGGGCCAACGTCCTGACTTTC. Its translation: CASSFKGANVLTF.

This clone turned up a few times. The identical CDR3 is also encoded by other nucleotide sequences in the sample. The DNA of the CDR3 is TGCGCCAGCAGCTTGGATCCGAACACTGAAGCTTTCTTT. It is translated as CASSLDPNTEAFF. The rearrangement uses TRBV5-1 and TRBJ1-1; D is ambiguous. The ends were cut back, 0 bases at V and 1 base at J, with 4 bases in the middle. Germline V lookup: CDR1 SGHRS, CDR2 YFSETQ. This CDR3 is 13 amino acids long.

The J gene is TRBJ2-1, the V gene TRBV5-1; a possible D gene is TRBD2 (8 bases). The CDR3 extends over 15 amino acids. V gave up 3 bases and J gave up 16 bases, with 26 bases separating them. CDR1 and CDR2 (germline): SGHRS, YFSETQ. CDR3 sequence reads: CASSSDRERGGRSFF. DNA of the CDR3: TGCGCCAGCAGCTCCGACAGGGAGCGGGGCGGGAGGTCTTTCTTC.

This clone was seen at least ten times. The rearrangement joins TRBV29-1 to TRBJ2-3, with D perhaps TRBD1 or TRBD2 (5 bases each). Trimming removed 8 bases at V and 1 base at J, with 19 bases between. The CDR3 loop spans 15 amino acids. CDR1 and CDR2 (germline): SQVTM, ANQGSEA. This CDR3 is CSFSLGVSGTDTQYF. CDR3 nucleotides: TGCAGCTTCTCGCTGGGGGTCAGCGGCACAGATACGCAGTATTTT.

This clone was picked up a small number of times. This chain links TRBV7-2 with TRBJ2-3; D assignment may be TRBD1 or TRBD2 (5 bases each). The V end lost 4 bases, the J end lost 8 bases, and 16 bases lay between the germline ends. This CDR3 is built from 14 residues. Germline CDR1 is SGHTA and CDR2 is FQGNSA. The CDR3 DNA sequence: TGTGCCAGCAGCTCGGGACGACCTGGAGTTACGCAGTATTTT. Its translation: CASSSGRPGVTQYF. Drawing the rest from reference TRBV7-2 and TRBJ2-3, the complete variable domain is GAGVSQSPSNKVTEKGKDVELRCDPISGHTALYWYRQSLGQGLEFLIYFQGNSAPDKSGLPSDRFSAERTGGSVSTLTIQRTQQEDSAVYLCASSSGRPGVTQYFGPGTRLTVL.

The chain employs TRBV6-1 and TRBJ2-3; a weak D match, TRBD1 (5 bases). CDR3 length equals 13 residues. The ends were cut back, 7 bases at V and 2 bases at J, with 10 bases in the middle. Germline V gives CDR1 MNHNS, CDR2 SASEGT. Here the CDR3 reads CASTPGFTDTQYF. Written as DNA, the CDR3 is TGTGCCAGCACCCCAGGGTTCACAGATACGCAGTATTTT.

Comments on this clone: The junction departs from the called germline gene at one end, perhaps through a read error. V usage is TRBV5-6 and J usage is TRBJ1-3; a weak D match, TRBD1 (6 bases). Per the germline V gene, CDR1 is SGHDT and CDR2 is YYEEEE. The length of the CDR3 is 14 residues. The CDR3, as DNA: TGTGCCAGCAGCCAAGACGACAGGTCCGCCTCCAAGCATTTT. This sequence encodes CASSQDDRSASKHF.

The gene calls are TRBV9 and TRBJ2-3; D may be TRBD2 (5 bases). CDR3 length equals 14 residues. Germline CDR1 reads SGDLS; CDR2 reads YYNGEE. Trimming took off 0 bases at V and 4 bases at J, with 9 bases between the two ends. The CDR3 reads CASSVVLASDTQYF. CDR3 in DNA: TGTGCCAGCAGCGTAGTTCTAGCCTCAGATACGCAGTATTTT.

This clone was counted between two and nine times. This chain uses TRBV28 with TRBJ2-7; 12 bases align to TRBD2. Germline trimming cut 6 bases from V and 2 bases from J; bases unmatched to any gene: 2. The CDR3 extends over 14 amino acids. Looked up from germline, CDR1 is MDHEN and CDR2 is SYDVKM. CDR3 loop: CASRPSGRAYEQYF. The CDR3 nucleotides read TGTGCCAGCAGGCCTAGCGGGAGGGCCTACGAGCAGTACTTC. The full variable domain, its missing parts supplied by reference TRBV28 and TRBJ2-7, is DVKVTQSSRYLVKRTGEKVFLECVQDMDHENMFWYRQDPGLGLRLIYFSYDVKMKEKGDIPEGYSVSREKKERFSLILESASTNQTSMYLCASRPSGRAYEQYFGPGTRLTVT.

This clone was observed at least ten times. The same CDR3 also results from other DNA sequences found in this sample. The chain joins TRBV5-1 to TRBJ2-3; no reliable D call. V lost 4 bases, J lost 5 bases, and 11 bases lay in between. The CDR3 has 13 amino acids. Germline CDR1 and CDR2: SGHRS and YFSETQ. CDR3 residues: CASSLDDIDTQYF. CDR3 DNA sequence: TGCGCCAGCAGCCTCGATGACATAGATACGCAGTATTTT. Full variable domain (remainder filled in from reference TRBV5-1 and TRBJ2-3): KAGVTQTPRYLIKTRGQQVTLSCSPISGHRSVSWYQQTPGQGLQFLFEYFSETQRNKGNFPGRFSGRQFSNSRSEMNVSTLELGDSALYLCASSLDDIDTQYFGPGTRLTVL.